What follows are 25 T cell receptor beta chains derived from one specimen sequenced in a study of T cells in Graves' hyperthyroidism and ophthalmopathy. RNA transcripts yielded amplified TCR beta CDR3 regions. The HTBI primer set was used in a first-round RT-PCR of the TCR CDR3. TCRdb re-called the multiplex PCR reads through MiXCR, storing one row per CDR3 protein. The sample holds roughly 200,000 distinct CDR3 sequences, around 17% seen once. Material: blood. These receptors were collected from a middle-aged man with Graves' hyperthyroidism.

This clonotype was found many times. The rearrangement links TRBV7-9 to TRBJ1-1, with D possibly matching TRBD1 (5 bases). Germline CDR1 is SEHNR and CDR2 is FQNEAQ (reference sequence). This CDR3 is 16 amino acids long. Trimming shortened V by 2 bases and J by 3 bases, and 16 bases separated the two germline ends. The CDR3 DNA reads TGTGCCAGCAGCTTAAGGGGTGGGCCAAGGGACACTGAAGCTTTCTTT. It specifies CASSLRGGPRDTEAFF. Supplemented by reference TRBV7-9 and TRBJ1-1, the full variable domain reads DTGVSQNPRHKITKRGQNVTFRCDPISEHNRLYWYRQTLGQGPEFLTYFQNEAQLEKSRLLSDRFSAERPKGSFSTLEIQRTEQGDSAMYLCASSLRGGPRDTEAFFGQGTRLTVV.

The rearrangement joins TRBV3-1 to TRBJ2-3; TRBD2 agrees at 11 bases. Trimming at V came to 0 bases and at J to 1 base, leaving 6 bases not matched to a gene. Germline CDR1 reads LGHDT; CDR2 reads YNNKEL (reference sequence). There are 18 residues in the CDR3. CDR3 residues: CASSQEVLAGGRTDTQYF. The CDR3 nucleotides are TGTGCCAGCAGCCAAGAGGTTCTAGCGGGGGGACGCACAGATACGCAGTATTTT.

The CDR3 bases are TGTGCCAGCAGCTTAACACTCATCGTGAGGAACACTGAAGCTTTCTTT. This codes for CASSLTLIVRNTEAFF. J is TRBJ1-1 and V is TRBV7-9; D not resolved. V shed 2 bases and J shed 1 base, with 14 bases lying between them. CDR1 and CDR2 (germline): SEHNR, FQNEAQ (reference sequence). The CDR3 is 16 residues long.

A few counts support this clonotype. Germline and junction disagree at one end, which may indicate a read error. The CDR3 loop is CASSLDTSGGETQHF. The CDR3 bases are TGTGCCAGCAGCTTAGATACTAGCGGGGGCGAGACCCAGCACTTC. J is TRBJ2-5 and V is TRBV7-8, with 11 bases that match TRBD2. The CDR3 runs to 15 residues. Germline V gives CDR1 SGHVS, CDR2 FQNEAQ.

This clonotype was seen ten or more times. The chain has TRBV7-2 and TRBJ1-6; 8 nucleotides line up with TRBD1. V was pared by 5 bases and J by 6 bases, with 3 bases of the junction left unmatched. The CDR3 covers 14 residues. CDR1 is SGHTA and CDR2 is FQGNSA in the germline V gene. The CDR3 region is CASSLDRGNSPLHF. CDR3 nucleotides: TGTGCCAGCAGCCTAGACAGGGGTAATTCACCCCTCCACTTT. The whole variable domain, remainder taken from reference TRBV7-2 and TRBJ1-6, is GAGVSQSPSNKVTEKGKDVELRCDPISGHTALYWYRQSLGQGLEFLIYFQGNSAPDKSGLPSDRFSAERTGGSVSTLTIQRTQQEDSAVYLCASSLDRGNSPLHFGNGTRLTVT.

As concerns this clonotype: It may be a read error: a sequence one base away is much more abundant. This chain links TRBV7-3 with TRBJ2-5; D ambiguous. The CDR3 runs to 15 residues. Looked up from germline, CDR1 is SGHTA and CDR2 is FQGTGA. CDR3 amino acids: CASSPRRSIQGTQYF. The CDR3 DNA sequence: TGTGCCAGCAGCCCCCGGCGGAGCATCCAAGGGACCCAGTACTTC.

The chain employs TRBV27 and TRBJ1-2; TRBD1 aligns across 8 bases. V dropped 5 bases and J dropped 8; count of bases not matched to a gene: 10. This CDR3 region has 14 residues. From germline, CDR1 is MNHEY and CDR2 SMNVEV (reference sequence). DNA for the CDR3: TGTGCCAGCAGTGCAAAGACAGGGGTTCGCGGCTACACCTTC. It encodes CASSAKTGVRGYTF.

The gene calls are TRBV7-9 and TRBJ2-5, with D possibly matching TRBD2 (6 bases). V lost 1 base, J lost 5 bases, and 11 bases lay in between. This CDR3 contains 14 residues. The germline CDR1 and CDR2 sequences are SEHNR and FQNEAQ (reference sequence). The CDR3 coding sequence is TGTGCCAGCAGCTTAGGAGGAGGGTACGAGACCCAGTACTTC. Protein product: CASSLGGGYETQYF.

This clonotype occurred many times. The chain is built from TRBV7-9 and TRBJ2-3; D is perhaps TRBD1 (6 bases). CDR3 length: 15 residues. V was cut by 5 bases and J by 1 base, with 13 bases left in between. Germline assignment: CDR1 SEHNR and CDR2 FQNEAQ (reference sequence). CDR3 sequence: CASSQRGSRTDTQYF. CDR3 DNA sequence: TGTGCCAGCAGCCAGAGGGGGTCCCGCACAGATACGCAGTATTTT.

Details on this clonotype: A much larger clone differs by one base, so this may be a read error. The V call is TRBV20-1, the J call TRBJ2-7, with a possible D match to TRBD1 (6 bases). This CDR3 spans 13 amino acids. Germline lookup yields CDR1 DFQATT and CDR2 SNEGSKA (reference sequence). In DNA, the CDR3 is TGCCCGAACATCAGGACAGAATCCTACGAGCAGTACTTC. It specifies CPNIRTESYEQYF.

This clonotype showed up many times. The chain couples TRBV7-2 to TRBJ2-1, with 7 bases that match TRBD1. CDR3 size: 14 residues. Trimming at V came to 6 bases and at J to 0 bases, leaving 2 bases not matched to a gene. Germline lookup yields CDR1 SGHTA and CDR2 FQGNSA. The DNA of the CDR3 is TGTGCCAGCAGGGGACAGAGCTCCTACAATGAGCAGTTCTTC. Its translation is CASRGQSSYNEQFF.

Ten or more counts support this clonotype. This chain uses TRBV11-1 with TRBJ2-5; tentative D call: TRBD1 (6 bases). The CDR3 runs to 16 residues. The ends were cut back, 5 bases at V and 1 base at J, with 17 bases in the middle. Germline CDR1 SGHAT, CDR2 FQDESV (reference sequence). CDR3: CASSETGVGFQETQYF. The CDR3 bases are TGTGCCAGCAGCGAGACAGGCGTAGGTTTCCAAGAGACCCAGTACTTC.

This chain uses TRBV2 with TRBJ2-5; 10 bases align to TRBD2. The CDR3 runs to 18 residues. Per germline, CDR1 SNHLY and CDR2 FYNNEI. After removal of 7 bases from V and 0 bases from J, the junction contained 14 bases not matched to a gene. The CDR3 sequence is CASTEVVGSGGYQETQYF. The CDR3 DNA reads TGTGCCAGCACCGAGGTGGTCGGTAGCGGGGGGTACCAAGAGACCCAGTACTTC. The entire variable domain, with the rest obtained from reference TRBV2 and TRBJ2-5, is as follows: EPEVTQTPSHQVTQMGQEVILRCVPISNHLYFYWYRQILGQKVEFLVSFYNNEISEKSEIFDDQFSVERPDGSNFTLKIRSTKLEDSAMYFCASTEVVGSGGYQETQYFGPGTRLLVL.

This clonotype has at least ten counts. The chain carries TRBV30 and TRBJ1-5; D might be TRBD1 (5 bases). Germline V CDR1 and CDR2: GTSNPN, SVGIG (reference sequence). CDR3 length: 15 residues. Trimming pared 0 bases from V and 2 bases from J, leaving 11 bases between. In nucleotides, the CDR3 is TGTGCCTGGAGTGTACGGGGGTTCGGCAATCAGCCCCAGCATTTT. This translates into CAWSVRGFGNQPQHF.

As regards this clonotype: A much larger clone differs from this one at a single base, so this may be a read error. V and J are TRBV6-5 and TRBJ2-3; D remains unclear. Germline assignment: CDR1 MNHEY and CDR2 SVGAGI. The CDR3 runs to 16 residues. CDR3: CTSSYQVSGSADTQYF. In DNA, the CDR3 is TGTACCAGCAGTTACCAAGTATCCGGGTCAGCAGATACGCAGTATTTT.

This clonotype occurred many times. The chain combines TRBV2 with TRBJ2-5; 11 bases are a match to TRBD2. Germline V gives CDR1 SNHLY, CDR2 FYNNEI. J gave up 4 bases and V 8 bases, and 0 bases lay outside the gene matches. This CDR3 has 12 amino acids. The DNA of the CDR3 is TGTGCCAGCCTAGCGGGGGGAGAGACCCAGTACTTC. It is translated as CASLAGGETQYF.

This clonotype was seen a few times. A read error may explain this, as a much larger clone is one base away. The chain links TRBV12-3 or TRBV12-4 to TRBJ2-2; perhaps TRBD2 as D (6 bases). The CDR3 has 15 residues. The CDR3 nucleotides are TGTGCCAGCAGGCCTGGGACCGAAAACACCGGGGGGCTGTTTTTT. Encoded protein: CASRPGTENTGGLFF.

Many counts were recorded for this clonotype. This rearrangement joins TRBV7-6 to TRBJ2-2; perhaps TRBD2 as D (5 bases). Germline values: CDR1 SGHVS, CDR2 FNYEAQ. The CDR3 totals 14 residues. V was pared by 8 bases and J by 5 bases, with 15 bases between. CDR3 sequence: CASRGPPRTGELFF. The CDR3 DNA reads as TGTGCCAGCCGAGGGCCCCCCAGGACCGGGGAGCTGTTTTTT. Full variable domain (rest looked up from reference TRBV7-6 and TRBJ2-2): GAGVSQSPRYKVTKRGQDVALRCDPISGHVSLYWYRQALGQGPEFLTYFNYEAQQDKSGLPNDRFSAERPEGSISTLTIQRTEQRDSAMYRCASRGPPRTGELFFGEGSRLTVL.

This clonotype has just one count. The chain employs TRBV2 and TRBJ2-3; 10 nucleotides align to TRBD1. CDR1 SNHLY and CDR2 FYNNEI come from the germline V gene. CDR3 length: 16 amino acids. J gave up 3 bases and V 6 bases, and 9 bases lay outside the gene matches. The CDR3, as DNA: TGTGCCAGCAGCCCTCTCGGACAGGGGGGAACAGATACGCAGTATTTT. It yields the protein CASSPLGQGGTDTQYF.

This clonotype was recorded at least ten times. V and J are TRBV6-2 or TRBV6-3 and TRBJ1-1; TRBD1 matches 7 bases. Trimming took 5 bases from V and 7 from J; bases not matched to a gene: 10. Germline V gene data show CDR1 as MNHEY and CDR2 as SVGEGT. The CDR3 totals 14 residues. The chain's CDR3 is CASSDRSGQIEAFF. Here the CDR3 DNA reads TGTGCCAGCAGTGACCGCTCGGGACAGATTGAAGCTTTCTTT.

This clonotype was seen more than once but under ten times. The rearrangement joins TRBV19 to TRBJ1-5; no clear D gene. Trimming stripped 3 bases from V and 7 bases from J, with 13 bases between. Germline-derived CDR1 and CDR2 are LNHDA and SQIVND (reference sequence). This CDR3 region has 14 residues. CDR3 bases: TGTGCCAGTAGTATCGAGACGAGCGGCCAGCCCCAGCATTTT. It specifies CASSIETSGQPQHF.

This clonotype came up many times. The J gene is TRBJ2-5, the V gene TRBV19; D uncertain. The ends were cut back, 6 bases at V and 2 bases at J, with 10 bases in the middle. The CDR3 has 13 amino acids. Germline assignment: CDR1 LNHDA and CDR2 SQIVND (reference sequence). CDR3 in amino acids: CASSKTAQETQYF. Here the CDR3 DNA reads TGTGCCAGTAGCAAGACTGCTCAAGAGACCCAGTACTTC.

Worth noting for this clonotype: This may be a read error, as it is one base from a much larger clone. The rearrangement joins TRBV20-1 to TRBJ1-1; D gene unclear. V lost 5 bases and J 5 bases, leaving 12 bases between the germline ends. Germline V gives CDR1 DFQATT, CDR2 SNEGSKA (reference sequence). This CDR3 region has 12 residues. CDR3 amino acids: CSAVRGWTEAFF. The CDR3 DNA follows: TGCAGTGCTGTCCGGGGATGGACTGAAGCTTTCTTT.

The CDR3 nucleotides are TGTGCCAGCAGCGTAGGCGACAGGGTAACCGCTAACGAGCAGTACTTC. Translated: CASSVGDRVTANEQYF. This chain connects TRBV9 to TRBJ2-7; 7 positions match TRBD1. The length of the CDR3 is 16 residues. V shed 0 bases, J shed 5 bases, and the junction held 11 bases outside the gene matches. CDR1 is SGDLS, CDR2 YYNGEE, per germline.

The chain employs TRBV10-1 and TRBJ2-2, with 8 bases identical to TRBD1. Germline values: CDR1 WNHNN, CDR2 SYGVQD (reference sequence). V dropped 3 bases and J dropped 7; count of bases not matched to a gene: 10. This CDR3 region has 16 residues. CDR3 DNA sequence: TGCGCCAGCAGTGACCAAGGCCAGGGGGCGGACGGGGAGCTGTTTTTT. Translating it yields CASSDQGQGADGELFF.